A single sample gave rise to the 18 T cell receptor beta chains below, sequenced in a study of T cells in tuberculosis. Sequencing used immunoSEQ multiplex PCR; TCRdb keeps in-frame clones, though not all of them. The sample consists of around 38,000 clones, 95% of them appearing once. The sample comprised PBMCs. The origin of the receptors is a donor aged 10-29 years with latent tuberculosis or without tuberculosis infection.

The rearrangement joins TRBV30 to TRBJ2-3, with 10 bases lining up with TRBD2. This CDR3 is 17 amino acids long. With 0 bases clipped from V and 4 bases from J, the junction kept 10 bases outside the gene matches. Germline CDR1 is GTSNPN and CDR2 is SVGIG (reference sequence). The CDR3 DNA is TGTGCCTGGAGTGTGCTCGGTACTAGCGGGGCATCAGATACGCAGTATTTT. As protein: CAWSVLGTSGASDTQYF.

V usage is TRBV11-2 and J usage is TRBJ1-5, with D tentatively TRBD1 (5 bases). The germline gives CDR1 SGHAT, CDR2 FQNNGV. The CDR3 contains 13 residues. V shed 2 bases and J shed 11 bases, with 13 bases lying between them. The CDR3 is CASSLLAGGAQHF. The DNA for the CDR3 is TGTGCCAGCAGCTTACTGGCCGGAGGGGCCCAGCATTTT.

The V call is TRBV5-4, the J call TRBJ2-7, with D maybe TRBD1 (5 bases). Germline-derived CDR1 and CDR2 are SGHNT and YYREEE (reference sequence). The V end lost 0 bases, the J end lost 2 bases, and 18 bases lay between the germline ends. The CDR3 loop spans 17 amino acids. CDR3 sequence reads: CASSLGPGQGIPYEQYF. The CDR3 DNA follows: TGTGCCAGCAGCTTGGGACCGGGCCAGGGTATCCCCTACGAGCAGTACTTC. Full variable domain (remainder filled in from reference TRBV5-4 and TRBJ2-7): ETGVTQSPTHLIKTRGQQVTLRCSSQSGHNTVSWYQQALGQGPQFIFQYYREEENGRGNFPPRFSGLQFPNYSSELNVNALELDDSALYLCASSLGPGQGIPYEQYFGPGTRLTVT.

The genes are TRBV6-6 and TRBJ2-3; weak D call: TRBD2 (6 bases). The CDR3 spans 14 residues. V lost 5 bases, J lost 7 bases, and 16 bases lay in between. Germline V gene sequence: CDR1 MNHNY, CDR2 SVGAGI (reference sequence). CDR3 nucleotide sequence: TGTGCCAGCAGTCGGGGGTTCTTCGTGTATACGCAGTATTTT. This translates into CASSRGFFVYTQYF.

This clone was seen just once. The V gene is TRBV19, the J gene TRBJ1-6; TRBD1 agrees at 8 bases. The V gene's germline CDR1 is LNHDA and CDR2 SQIVND (reference sequence). This CDR3 contains 13 residues. V lost 7 bases to trimming and J lost 10 bases; unmatched junction nucleotides: 6. The CDR3 DNA sequence: TGTGCCAGTATTGGACAGGGACTCTCACCCCTCCACTTT. This translates into CASIGQGLSPLHF.

The V gene is TRBV10-3, the J gene TRBJ1-2; a possible D gene is TRBD1 (5 bases). V was cut by 4 bases and J by 5 bases, with 17 bases left in between. The V gene's germline CDR1 is ENHRY and CDR2 SYGVKD. The CDR3 length is 15 residues. The CDR3 nucleotides are TGTGCCATCAGTGTAGACCCAGGGATGGGATATGGCTACACCTTC. Its protein product is CAISVDPGMGYGYTF.

The chain links TRBV10-3 to TRBJ1-2; D may be TRBD1 (6 bases). V lost 4 bases, J lost 4 bases, and 13 bases lay in between. This CDR3 has 14 residues. CDR1 ENHRY and CDR2 SYGVKD come from the germline V gene. DNA for the CDR3: TGTGCCATCAGTGCAACCGGGACAAGCTATGGCTACACCTTC. Residues: CAISATGTSYGYTF.

The CDR3 region is CASSARWDSDEQFF. The CDR3 DNA is TGTGCCAGCAGTGCCAGATGGGACAGCGATGAGCAGTTCTTC. The chain carries TRBV2 and TRBJ2-1; 7 bases fit TRBD1. This CDR3 has 14 residues. V shed 4 bases and J 8 bases; nucleotides not matched to a gene: 8. Germline CDR1 reads SNHLY; CDR2 reads FYNNEI. Together with reference TRBV2 and TRBJ2-1, the CDR3 gives the full variable domain: EPEVTQTPSHQVTQMGQEVILRCVPISNHLYFYWYRQILGQKVEFLVSFYNNEISEKSEIFDDQFSVERPDGSNFTLKIRSTKLEDSAMYFCASSARWDSDEQFFGPGTRLTVL.

This chain links TRBV2 with TRBJ1-4; no reliable D call. This CDR3 has 11 amino acids. The V gene's germline CDR1 is SNHLY and CDR2 FYNNEI. The V end lost 6 bases, the J end lost 6 bases, and 5 bases lay between the germline ends. The CDR3 DNA reads as TGTGCCAGCAGGTCGGATGAAAAACTGTTTTTT. Protein product: CASRSDEKLFF.

The chain links TRBV6-6 to TRBJ2-7; D remains unclear. The CDR3 is 14 amino acids. The germline V gene encodes CDR1 MNHNY and CDR2 SVGAGI (reference sequence). The V end lost 2 bases, the J end lost 2 bases, and 10 bases lay between the germline ends. The CDR3 loop reads CASSYLMGTYEQYF. The CDR3 DNA sequence: TGTGCCAGCAGTTACCTTATGGGCACCTACGAGCAGTACTTC.

V and J are TRBV6-5 and TRBJ2-5; 14 bases are a match to TRBD2. From germline, CDR1 is MNHEY and CDR2 SVGAGI. CDR3 length equals 14 residues. V shed 7 bases and J 6 bases; nucleotides not matched to a gene: 4. The CDR3 loop is CASMTSGGAKTQYF. In DNA form, the CDR3 reads TGTGCCAGCATGACTAGCGGGGGGGCCAAGACCCAGTACTTC.

The V and J genes are TRBV30 and TRBJ1-4, with D maybe TRBD1 (5 bases). Germline CDR1 and CDR2: GTSNPN and SVGIG (reference sequence). The V end lost 5 bases, the J end lost 4 bases, and 11 bases lay between the germline ends. The CDR3 loop spans 13 amino acids. CDR3: CAWARGHNEKLFF. The CDR3 DNA follows: TGTGCCTGGGCCCGCGGACATAATGAAAAACTGTTTTTT.

This chain connects TRBV27 to TRBJ1-1; no clear D gene. Per the germline V gene, CDR1 is MNHEY and CDR2 is SMNVEV (reference sequence). The CDR3 is 14 amino acids. Trimming removed 4 bases from V and 5 bases from J, with 14 bases in between. This CDR3 reads CASSSPRTGTEAFF. CDR3 coding DNA: TGTGCCAGCAGTTCCCCCCGGACGGGGACTGAAGCTTTCTTT.

V gene TRBV6-1 combines with J gene TRBJ2-5; TRBD2 might be the D (5 bases). Trimming left V 2 bases short and J 5 bases short, with 9 bases between. The germline V gene has CDR1 MNHNS and CDR2 SASEGT. The CDR3 runs to 13 residues. Here the CDR3 DNA reads TGTGCCAGCAGTGAACTAGCATGGGAGACCCAGTACTTC. It codes for CASSELAWETQYF.

The chain carries TRBV2 and TRBJ2-5, with 11 bases fitting TRBD1. The CDR3 is 16 residues long. Looked up from germline, CDR1 is SNHLY and CDR2 is FYNNEI. V trimming: 8 bases; J trimming: 1 base; junction bases outside the gene matches: 9. CDR3 bases: TGTGCCAGCGCTCCCGGACAGGGGGCGCCCCAAGAGACCCAGTACTTC. It specifies CASAPGQGAPQETQYF.

V and J are TRBV7-2 and TRBJ2-3; TRBD2 aligns across 11 bases. The germline CDR1 and CDR2 sequences are SGHTA and FQGNSA. The CDR3 runs to 16 residues. V lost 2 bases to trimming and J lost 2 bases; unmatched junction nucleotides: 3. CDR3 region: CASSLTSGGYTDTQYF. CDR3 in DNA: TGTGCCAGCAGCTTAACTAGCGGGGGTTACACAGATACGCAGTATTTT.

The chain couples TRBV6-1 to TRBJ1-5, with D possibly being TRBD1 (5 bases). This CDR3 region has 14 residues. The germline gives CDR1 MNHNS, CDR2 SASEGT. V shed 3 bases and J shed 8 bases, with 14 bases lying between them. Here the CDR3 DNA reads TGTGCCAGCAGTGACCCCGGGAGGGGCAAGCCCCAGCATTTT. It codes for CASSDPGRGKPQHF.

The chain employs TRBV28 and TRBJ1-5; weak D call: TRBD1 (6 bases). The CDR3 sequence is 15 residues long. V was clipped by 3 bases and J by 6 bases, with 15 bases between them. Looked up from germline, CDR1 is MDHEN and CDR2 is SYDVKM. The CDR3 region has the DNA TGTGCCAGCAGTTTCGGTGTACAGGGCAGTCAGCCCCAGCATTTT. Protein product: CASSFGVQGSQPQHF.